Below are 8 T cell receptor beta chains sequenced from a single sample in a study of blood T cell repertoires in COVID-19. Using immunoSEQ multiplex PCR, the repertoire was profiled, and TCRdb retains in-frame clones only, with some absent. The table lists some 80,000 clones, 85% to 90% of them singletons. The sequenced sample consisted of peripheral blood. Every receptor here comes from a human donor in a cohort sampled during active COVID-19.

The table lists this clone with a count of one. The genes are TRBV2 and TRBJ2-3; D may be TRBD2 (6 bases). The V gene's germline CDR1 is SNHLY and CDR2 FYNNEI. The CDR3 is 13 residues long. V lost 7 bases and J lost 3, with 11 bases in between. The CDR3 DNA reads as TGTGCCAGCATGCGGGAAAATACAGATACGCAGTATTTT. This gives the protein CASMRENTDTQYF.

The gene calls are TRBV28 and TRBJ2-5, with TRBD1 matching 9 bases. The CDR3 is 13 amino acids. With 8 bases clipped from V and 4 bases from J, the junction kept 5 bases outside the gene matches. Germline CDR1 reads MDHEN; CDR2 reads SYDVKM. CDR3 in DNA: TGTGCCAGCCGGGACAGGGTAGTAGAGACCCAGTACTTC. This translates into CASRDRVVETQYF.

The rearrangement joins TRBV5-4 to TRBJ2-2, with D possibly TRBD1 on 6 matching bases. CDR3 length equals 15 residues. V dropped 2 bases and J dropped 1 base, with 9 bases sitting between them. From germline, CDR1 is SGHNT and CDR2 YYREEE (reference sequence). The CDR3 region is CASSLTGRNTGELFF. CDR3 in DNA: TGTGCCAGCAGCTTAACAGGGAGGAACACCGGGGAGCTGTTTTTT.

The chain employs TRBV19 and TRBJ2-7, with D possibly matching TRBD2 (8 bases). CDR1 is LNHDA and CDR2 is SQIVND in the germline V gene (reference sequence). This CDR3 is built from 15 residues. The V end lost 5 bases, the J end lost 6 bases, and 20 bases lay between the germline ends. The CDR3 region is CASSLTGTRIAEQYF. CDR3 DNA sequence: TGTGCCAGTAGTCTGACAGGGACTAGGATCGCCGAGCAGTACTTC.

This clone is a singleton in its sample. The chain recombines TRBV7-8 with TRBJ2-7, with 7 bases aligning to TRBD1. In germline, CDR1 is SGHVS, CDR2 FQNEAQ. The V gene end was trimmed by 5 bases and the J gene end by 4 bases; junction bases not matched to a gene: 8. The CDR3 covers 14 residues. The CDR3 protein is CASSVTGVTYEQYF. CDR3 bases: TGTGCCAGCAGCGTAACAGGGGTTACGTACGAGCAGTACTTC.

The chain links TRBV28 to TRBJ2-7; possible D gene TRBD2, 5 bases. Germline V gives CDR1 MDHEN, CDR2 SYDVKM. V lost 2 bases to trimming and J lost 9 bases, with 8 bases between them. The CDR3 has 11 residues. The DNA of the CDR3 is TGTGCCAGCAGTTTAAGCGGAGGGCAGTACTTC. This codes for CASSLSGGQYF.

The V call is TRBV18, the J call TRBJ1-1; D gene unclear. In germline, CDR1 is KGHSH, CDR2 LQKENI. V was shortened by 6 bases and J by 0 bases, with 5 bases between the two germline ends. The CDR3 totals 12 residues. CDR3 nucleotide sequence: TGTGCCAGCTCTCGGGTGAACACTGAAGCTTTCTTT. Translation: CASSRVNTEAFF.

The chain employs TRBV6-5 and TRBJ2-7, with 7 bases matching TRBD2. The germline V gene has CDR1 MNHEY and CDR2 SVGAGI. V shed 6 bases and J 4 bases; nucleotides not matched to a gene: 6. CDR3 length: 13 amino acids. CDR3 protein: CASSQAGGYEQYF. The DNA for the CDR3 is TGTGCCAGCAGCCAGGCCGGGGGGTACGAGCAGTACTTC.